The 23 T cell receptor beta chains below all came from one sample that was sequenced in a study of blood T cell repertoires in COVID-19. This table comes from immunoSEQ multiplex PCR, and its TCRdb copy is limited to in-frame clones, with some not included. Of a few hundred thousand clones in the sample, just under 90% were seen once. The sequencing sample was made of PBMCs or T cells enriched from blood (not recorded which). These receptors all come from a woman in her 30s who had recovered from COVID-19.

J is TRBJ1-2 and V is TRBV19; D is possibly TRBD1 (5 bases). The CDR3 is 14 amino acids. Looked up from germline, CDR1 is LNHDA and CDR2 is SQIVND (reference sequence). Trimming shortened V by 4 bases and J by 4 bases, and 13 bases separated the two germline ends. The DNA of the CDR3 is TGTGCCAGTAGTAATCTTGGGGCAGGCTATGGCTACACCTTC. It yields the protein CASSNLGAGYGYTF.

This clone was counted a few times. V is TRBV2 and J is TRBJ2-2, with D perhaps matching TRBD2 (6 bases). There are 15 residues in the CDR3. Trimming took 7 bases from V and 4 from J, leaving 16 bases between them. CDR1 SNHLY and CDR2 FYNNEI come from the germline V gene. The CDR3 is CASTQSGVSTGELFF. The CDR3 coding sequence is TGTGCCAGCACCCAATCGGGAGTGTCCACCGGGGAGCTGTTTTTT. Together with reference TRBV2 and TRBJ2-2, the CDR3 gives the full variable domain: EPEVTQTPSHQVTQMGQEVILRCVPISNHLYFYWYRQILGQKVEFLVSFYNNEISEKSEIFDDQFSVERPDGSNFTLKIRSTKLEDSAMYFCASTQSGVSTGELFFGEGSRLTVL.

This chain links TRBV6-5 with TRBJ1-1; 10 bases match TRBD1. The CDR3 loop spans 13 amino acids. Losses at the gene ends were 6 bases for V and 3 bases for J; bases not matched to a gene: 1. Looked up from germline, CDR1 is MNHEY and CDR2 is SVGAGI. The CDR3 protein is CASRGTGDTEAFF. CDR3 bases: TGTGCCAGCAGGGGGACAGGGGACACTGAAGCTTTCTTT.

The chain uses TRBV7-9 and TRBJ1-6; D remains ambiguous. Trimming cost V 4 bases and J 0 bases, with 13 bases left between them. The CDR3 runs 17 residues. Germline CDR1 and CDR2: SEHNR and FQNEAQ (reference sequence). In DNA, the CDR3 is TGTGCCAGCAGCTCCTGGACGGGAAGCTCCTATAATTCACCCCTCCACTTT. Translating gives CASSSWTGSSYNSPLHF.

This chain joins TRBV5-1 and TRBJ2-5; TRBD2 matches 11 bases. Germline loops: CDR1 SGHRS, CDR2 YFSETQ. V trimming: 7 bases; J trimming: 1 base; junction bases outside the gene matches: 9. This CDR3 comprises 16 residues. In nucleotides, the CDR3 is TGCGCCAGCGCCAGGGCTAGCGGGGGGTCCCAAGAGACCCAGTACTTC. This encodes CASARASGGSQETQYF.

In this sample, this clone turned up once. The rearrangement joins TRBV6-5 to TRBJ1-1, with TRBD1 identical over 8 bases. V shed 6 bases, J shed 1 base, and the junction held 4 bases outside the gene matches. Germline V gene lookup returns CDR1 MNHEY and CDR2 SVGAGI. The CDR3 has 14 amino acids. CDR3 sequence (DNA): TGTGCCAGCAGGCCAGGGACAGGGAACACTGAAGCTTTCTTT. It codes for CASRPGTGNTEAFF.

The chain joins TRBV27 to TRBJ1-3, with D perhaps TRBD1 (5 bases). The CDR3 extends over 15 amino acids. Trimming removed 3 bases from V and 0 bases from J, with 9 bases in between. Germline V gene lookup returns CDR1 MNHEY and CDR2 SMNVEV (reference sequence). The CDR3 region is CASSLTVDSGNTIYF. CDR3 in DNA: TGTGCCAGCAGTTTGACAGTGGACTCTGGAAACACCATATATTTT.

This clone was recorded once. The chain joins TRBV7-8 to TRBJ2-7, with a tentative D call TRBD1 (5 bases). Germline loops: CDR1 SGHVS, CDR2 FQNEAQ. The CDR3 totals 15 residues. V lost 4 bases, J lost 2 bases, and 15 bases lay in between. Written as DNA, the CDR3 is TGTGCCAGCAGCTCCCAGGGTTTCTTAGCCTACGAGCAGTACTTC. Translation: CASSSQGFLAYEQYF.

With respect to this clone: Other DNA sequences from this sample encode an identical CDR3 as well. The CDR3 reads CASSVAGDTEAFF. The CDR3 DNA sequence: TGTGCCAGCAGCGTAGCAGGGGACACTGAAGCTTTCTTT. The V and J genes are TRBV9 and TRBJ1-1; tentatively, D is TRBD1 (6 bases). CDR1 and CDR2 (germline): SGDLS, YYNGEE. Trimming took 0 bases from V and 3 from J, leaving 6 bases between them. The CDR3 contains 13 residues.

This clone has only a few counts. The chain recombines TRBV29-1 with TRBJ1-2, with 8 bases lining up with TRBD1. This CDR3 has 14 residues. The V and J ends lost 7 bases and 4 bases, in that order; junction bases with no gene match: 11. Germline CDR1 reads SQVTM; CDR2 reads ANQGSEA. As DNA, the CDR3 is TGCAGCGCAACCCCCGGACAGGGTAGCTATGGCTACACCTTC. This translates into CSATPGQGSYGYTF.

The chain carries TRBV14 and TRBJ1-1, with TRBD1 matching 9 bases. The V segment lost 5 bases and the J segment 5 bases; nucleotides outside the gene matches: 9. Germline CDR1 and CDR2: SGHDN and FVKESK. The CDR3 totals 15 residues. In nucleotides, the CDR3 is TGTGCCAGCAGCGCTTGGGGACAGGGTTATACTGAAGCTTTCTTT. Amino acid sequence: CASSAWGQGYTEAFF.

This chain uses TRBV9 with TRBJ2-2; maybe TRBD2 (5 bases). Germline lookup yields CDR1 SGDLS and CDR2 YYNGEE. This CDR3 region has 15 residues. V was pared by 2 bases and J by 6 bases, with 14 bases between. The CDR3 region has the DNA TGTGCCAGCAGCGTCGAACGGGGAAGGGCCGGGGAGCTGTTTTTT. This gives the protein CASSVERGRAGELFF.

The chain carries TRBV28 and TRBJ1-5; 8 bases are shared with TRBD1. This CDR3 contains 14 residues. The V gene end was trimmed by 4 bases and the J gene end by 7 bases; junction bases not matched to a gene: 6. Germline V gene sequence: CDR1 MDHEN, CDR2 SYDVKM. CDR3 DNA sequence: TGTGCCAGCAGTTCTGACAGGGGACGGCAGCCCCAGCATTTT. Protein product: CASSSDRGRQPQHF.

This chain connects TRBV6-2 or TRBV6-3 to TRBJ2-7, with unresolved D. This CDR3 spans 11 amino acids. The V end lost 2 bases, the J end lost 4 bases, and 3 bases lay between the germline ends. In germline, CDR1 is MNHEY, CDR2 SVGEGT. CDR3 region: CASSYRYEQYF. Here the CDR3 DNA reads TGTGCCAGCAGTTACCGTTACGAGCAGTACTTC.

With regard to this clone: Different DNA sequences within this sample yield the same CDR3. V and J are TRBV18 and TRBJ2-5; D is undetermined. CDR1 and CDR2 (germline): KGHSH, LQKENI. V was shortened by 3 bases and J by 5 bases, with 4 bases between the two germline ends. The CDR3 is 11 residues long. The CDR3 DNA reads TGTGCCAGCTCACCGCGGGAGACCCAGTACTTC. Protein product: CASSPRETQYF.

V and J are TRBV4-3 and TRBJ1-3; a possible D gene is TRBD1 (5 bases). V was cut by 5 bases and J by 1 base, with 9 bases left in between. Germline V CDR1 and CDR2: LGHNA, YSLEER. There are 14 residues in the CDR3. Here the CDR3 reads CASSERGSGNTIYF. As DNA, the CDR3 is TGCGCCAGCAGCGAAAGGGGATCTGGAAACACCATATATTTT.

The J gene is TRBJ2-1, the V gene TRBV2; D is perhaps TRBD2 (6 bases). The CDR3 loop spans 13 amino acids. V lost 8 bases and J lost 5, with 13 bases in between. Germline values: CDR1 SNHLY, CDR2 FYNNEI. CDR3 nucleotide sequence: TGTGCCAGCGGGGCGGGGCCCAACAATGAGCAGTTCTTC. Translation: CASGAGPNNEQFF. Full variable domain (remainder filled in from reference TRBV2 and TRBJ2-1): EPEVTQTPSHQVTQMGQEVILRCVPISNHLYFYWYRQILGQKVEFLVSFYNNEISEKSEIFDDQFSVERPDGSNFTLKIRSTKLEDSAMYFCASGAGPNNEQFFGPGTRLTVL.

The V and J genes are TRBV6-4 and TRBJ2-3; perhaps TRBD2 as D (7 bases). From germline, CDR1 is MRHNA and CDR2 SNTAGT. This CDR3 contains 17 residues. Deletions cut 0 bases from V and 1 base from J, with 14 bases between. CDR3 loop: CASSDSSGGGGTDTQYF. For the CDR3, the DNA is TGTGCCAGCAGTGACTCGTCCGGAGGGGGGGGCACAGATACGCAGTATTTT.

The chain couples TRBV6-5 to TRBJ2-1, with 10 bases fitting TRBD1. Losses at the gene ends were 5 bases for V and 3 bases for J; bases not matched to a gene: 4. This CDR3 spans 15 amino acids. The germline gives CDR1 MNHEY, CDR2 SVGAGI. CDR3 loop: CASSRTGGNYNEQFF. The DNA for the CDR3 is TGTGCCAGCAGTAGGACAGGGGGAAACTACAATGAGCAGTTCTTC.

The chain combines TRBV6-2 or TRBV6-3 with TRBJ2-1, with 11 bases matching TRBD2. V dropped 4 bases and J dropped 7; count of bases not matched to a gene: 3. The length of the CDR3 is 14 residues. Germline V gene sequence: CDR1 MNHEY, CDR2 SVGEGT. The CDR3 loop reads CASSWGTSGNEQFF. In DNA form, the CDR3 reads TGTGCCAGCAGTTGGGGGACTAGCGGAAATGAGCAGTTCTTC.

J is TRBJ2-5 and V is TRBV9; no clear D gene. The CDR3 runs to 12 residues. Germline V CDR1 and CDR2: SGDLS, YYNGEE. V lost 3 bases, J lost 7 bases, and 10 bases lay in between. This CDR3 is CASSGSPGTQYF. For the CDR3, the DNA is TGTGCCAGCAGCGGATCCCCGGGGACCCAGTACTTC.

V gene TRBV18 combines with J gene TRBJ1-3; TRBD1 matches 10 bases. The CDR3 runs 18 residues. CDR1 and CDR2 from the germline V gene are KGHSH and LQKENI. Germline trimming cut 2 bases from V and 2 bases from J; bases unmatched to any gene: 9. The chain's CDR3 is CASSPLLLGQGTGNTIYF. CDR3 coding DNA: TGTGCCAGCTCACCATTGCTGCTGGGACAGGGGACTGGAAACACCATATATTTT. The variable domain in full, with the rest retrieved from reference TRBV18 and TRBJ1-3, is NAGVMQNPRHLVRRRGQEARLRCSPMKGHSHVYWYRQLPEEGLKFMVYLQKENIIDESGMPKERFSAEFPKEGPSILRIQQVVRGDSAAYFCASSPLLLGQGTGNTIYFGEGSWLTVV.

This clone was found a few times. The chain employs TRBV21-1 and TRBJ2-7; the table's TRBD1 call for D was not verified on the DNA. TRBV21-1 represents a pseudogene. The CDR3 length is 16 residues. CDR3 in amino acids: CASSKNSQGAVYEQYF. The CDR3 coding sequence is TGTGCCAGCAGCAAAAATTCGCAGGGGGCGGTTTACGAGCAGTACTTC.